Listed here are 30 T cell receptor beta chains from one sample, sequenced in a study of OX40 agonist ivuxolimab in advanced cancers. Produced via immunoSEQ multiplex PCR; TCRdb's table is partial and in-frame only. Among tens of thousands of clones listed, about 91% were seen once. Sequenced material: CD4+ or CD8+ T cells sorted from blood, taken in a trial of the OX40 agonist ivuxolimab. The source of these receptors is an adult with an advanced solid tumor such as melanoma, head and neck, liver or kidney cancer.

This clone has only one observation. J is TRBJ2-7 and V is TRBV10-3; D possibly corresponds to TRBD2 (6 bases). Germline V gene data show CDR1 as ENHRY and CDR2 as SYGVKD. This CDR3 region has 13 residues. Trimming shortened V by 8 bases and J by 4 bases, and 15 bases separated the two germline ends. As DNA, the CDR3 is TGTGCCATCCGCGGGGACGGAGGTTACGAGCAGTACTTC. It codes for CAIRGDGGYEQYF.

V gene TRBV30 combines with J gene TRBJ2-3; 10 bases are shared with TRBD2. The CDR3 has 16 amino acids. The V gene's germline CDR1 is GTSNPN and CDR2 SVGIG (reference sequence). Trimming at V came to 5 bases and at J to 6 bases, leaving 14 bases not matched to a gene. The CDR3 DNA reads as TGTGCCTGGGCCTTGGGGGAACTAGCGGGGACGGATACGCAGTATTTT. Translating it yields CAWALGELAGTDTQYF.

The V and J genes are TRBV18 and TRBJ1-2; the match to TRBD1 covers 10 bases. CDR3 length: 13 amino acids. Germline V lookup: CDR1 KGHSH, CDR2 LQKENI. J was trimmed by 6 bases and V by 5 bases; bases with no gene match: 3. In DNA form, the CDR3 reads TGTGCCAGCTCATCCGGGACAGGGGATGGCTACACCTTC. This encodes CASSSGTGDGYTF.

This clone was counted once. This chain connects TRBV5-1 to TRBJ2-3, with 7 bases that match TRBD2. The CDR3 length is 15 residues. The V gene end was trimmed by 1 base and the J gene end by 1 base; junction bases not matched to a gene: 3. Per the germline V gene, CDR1 is SGHRS and CDR2 is YFSETQ. The CDR3 is CASSLPAGGTDTQYF. In DNA, the CDR3 is TGCGCCAGCAGCTTGCCGGCGGGAGGCACAGATACGCAGTATTTT.

The chain recombines TRBV9 with TRBJ2-4; tentative D call: TRBD1 (6 bases). The CDR3 is made up of 19 amino acids. V was clipped by 0 bases and J by 0 bases, with 19 bases between them. Germline values: CDR1 SGDLS, CDR2 YYNGEE. CDR3 amino acids: CASSVVRGGRGPAKNIQYF. In DNA, the CDR3 is TGTGCCAGCAGCGTAGTGAGAGGGGGACGGGGACCAGCCAAAAACATTCAGTACTTC. Full variable domain (rest looked up from reference TRBV9 and TRBJ2-4): DSGVTQTPKHLITATGQRVTLRCSPRSGDLSVYWYQQSLDQGLQFLIQYYNGEERAKGNILERFSAQQFPDLHSELNLSSLELGDSALYFCASSVVRGGRGPAKNIQYFGAGTRLSVL.

This chain connects TRBV18 to TRBJ2-7, with D uncertain. Per the germline V gene, CDR1 is KGHSH and CDR2 is LQKENI. V lost 0 bases and J 6 bases, leaving 12 bases between the germline ends. This CDR3 comprises 14 residues. The CDR3 reads CASSPPARNTEQYF. For the CDR3, the DNA is TGTGCCAGCTCACCACCGGCCAGGAACACCGAGCAGTACTTC. The variable domain in full, completed from reference TRBV18 and TRBJ2-7, reads NAGVMQNPRHLVRRRGQEARLRCSPMKGHSHVYWYRQLPEEGLKFMVYLQKENIIDESGMPKERFSAEFPKEGPSILRIQQVVRGDSAAYFCASSPPARNTEQYFGPGTRLTVT.

V usage is TRBV6-6 and J usage is TRBJ2-5; D ambiguous. Germline V gene sequence: CDR1 MNHNY, CDR2 SVGAGI (reference sequence). CDR3 length: 13 amino acids. Trimming took 0 bases from V and 4 from J, leaving 6 bases between them. The CDR3 protein is CASSYSTRETQYF. Written as DNA, the CDR3 is TGTGCCAGCAGTTACTCTACTCGAGAGACCCAGTACTTC.

This chain links TRBV19 with TRBJ2-2; perhaps TRBD2 as D (6 bases). With 6 bases removed from V and 3 bases from J, the gap between germline ends came to 14 bases. The CDR3 runs to 15 residues. Germline V CDR1 and CDR2: LNHDA, SQIVND (reference sequence). CDR3 bases: TGTGCCAGTAGGTTGGGCGGGGTCGACACCGGGGAGCTGTTTTTT. Translation: CASRLGGVDTGELFF.

The V call is TRBV27, the J call TRBJ2-7; D is tentatively TRBD1 or TRBD2 (5 bases each). The CDR3 runs to 13 residues. The V end lost 1 base, the J end lost 1 base, and 5 bases lay between the germline ends. Germline CDR1 reads MNHEY; CDR2 reads SMNVEV (reference sequence). The CDR3: CASSLWGSYEQYF. CDR3 DNA: TGTGCCAGCAGTTTATGGGGGTCCTACGAGCAGTACTTC.

The rearrangement joins TRBV6-1 to TRBJ1-5; D unresolved. Between the trimmed V and J ends, which lost 4 bases and 0 bases, there was a span of 10 bases. This CDR3 region has 15 residues. Germline CDR1 reads MNHNS; CDR2 reads SASEGT. As DNA, the CDR3 is TGTGCCAGCAGTGTCGCCAGGAATAGCAATCAGCCCCAGCATTTT. This codes for CASSVARNSNQPQHF.

The chain is built from TRBV18 and TRBJ2-2; D might be TRBD2 (6 bases). The length of the CDR3 is 13 residues. Trimming left V 8 bases short and J 1 base short, with 8 bases between. CDR1 and CDR2 from the germline V gene are KGHSH and LQKENI. DNA of the CDR3: TGTGCCAGCAATAGCGGGAACACCGGGGAGCTGTTTTTT. Protein sequence: CASNSGNTGELFF.

In this sample, this clone turned up a few times. The gene calls are TRBV7-2 and TRBJ2-6; 9 bases agree with TRBD1. V dropped 5 bases and J dropped 0; count of bases not matched to a gene: 8. The CDR3 extends over 18 amino acids. CDR1 and CDR2 from the germline V gene are SGHTA and FQGNSA. The CDR3 is CASSVGQGFPSGANVLTF. The DNA of the CDR3 is TGTGCCAGCAGCGTAGGACAGGGGTTTCCCTCTGGGGCCAACGTCCTGACTTTC.

The V call is TRBV7-2, the J call TRBJ2-5; 10 bases agree with TRBD1. Germline V gene lookup returns CDR1 SGHTA and CDR2 FQGNSA. This CDR3 has 15 amino acids. With 5 bases clipped from V and 5 bases from J, the junction kept 8 bases outside the gene matches. The CDR3 DNA is TGTGCCAGCAGCCCCCAGACAGGGGGCGGGGAGACCCAGTACTTC. Amino acid sequence: CASSPQTGGGETQYF.

The V call is TRBV11-3, the J call TRBJ2-3, with D unclear. The CDR3 is made up of 16 amino acids. Trimming cost V 1 base and J 1 base, with 12 bases left between them. CDR1 and CDR2 (germline): SGHNT, YENEEA. Written as DNA, the CDR3 is TGTGCCAGCAGCTTAGGGCGCCTTGCGGGCACAGATACGCAGTATTTT. Protein product: CASSLGRLAGTDTQYF.

The chain couples TRBV7-3 to TRBJ1-1, with 7 bases matching TRBD1. The CDR3 runs to 21 residues. V was clipped by 4 bases and J by 3 bases; unmatched bases: 26. Germline V lookup: CDR1 SGHTA, CDR2 FQGTGA. CDR3 coding DNA: TGTGCCAGCAGCTGCCCGCAGTACAGGGGCCTAATCATCGGGGGCGACACTGAAGCTTTCTTT. It encodes CASSCPQYRGLIIGGDTEAFF.

The J gene is TRBJ1-4, the V gene TRBV28; tentative D call: TRBD1 (5 bases). V shed 1 base and J shed 4 bases, with 7 bases lying between them. Looked up from germline, CDR1 is MDHEN and CDR2 is SYDVKM. CDR3 length: 14 residues. The DNA for the CDR3 is TGTGCCAGCAGTTTATCAGGGTTTAATGAAAAACTGTTTTTT. It codes for CASSLSGFNEKLFF. Looking up the rest from reference TRBV28 and TRBJ1-4 gives the full variable domain: DVKVTQSSRYLVKRTGEKVFLECVQDMDHENMFWYRQDPGLGLRLIYFSYDVKMKEKGDIPEGYSVSREKKERFSLILESASTNQTSMYLCASSLSGFNEKLFFGSGTQLSVL.

The chain carries TRBV19 and TRBJ1-3; 7 nucleotides agree with TRBD1. This CDR3 is 16 amino acids long. V dropped 4 bases and J dropped 4; count of bases not matched to a gene: 10. Germline CDR1 is LNHDA and CDR2 is SQIVND (reference sequence). CDR3 sequence: CASSTITGVRGNTIYF. DNA for the CDR3: TGTGCCAGTAGTACCATTACAGGGGTACGCGGAAACACCATATATTTT.

The genes are TRBV7-9 and TRBJ2-7; 10 bases are a match to TRBD1. CDR1 and CDR2 from the germline V gene are SEHNR and FQNEAQ (reference sequence). The trim removed 5 bases at V and 6 bases at J, leaving 7 bases unmatched. This CDR3 is built from 14 residues. In DNA form, the CDR3 reads TGTGCCAGCAGCCCCCGGACAGGGGGGGTCGAGCAGTACTTC. Translating it yields CASSPRTGGVEQYF.

This sequence joins TRBV9 and TRBJ2-2, with unresolved D. Trimming took off 4 bases at V and 4 bases at J, with 8 bases between the two ends. The CDR3 sequence is 13 residues long. CDR1 and CDR2 from the germline V gene are SGDLS and YYNGEE. CDR3 nucleotide sequence: TGTGCCAGCAGCACCGGGCCCACCGGGGAGCTGTTTTTT. Translating gives CASSTGPTGELFF.

The chain joins TRBV18 to TRBJ1-5; TRBD1 is a possible D gene (5 bases). V dropped 3 bases and J dropped 0 bases, with 12 bases sitting between them. Germline assignment: CDR1 KGHSH and CDR2 LQKENI. The length of the CDR3 is 16 residues. This chain's CDR3 is CASSPAPGNSNQPQHF. Here the CDR3 DNA reads TGTGCCAGCTCACCCGCCCCAGGGAATAGCAATCAGCCCCAGCATTTT.

This clone was recorded once. The chain couples TRBV5-4 to TRBJ2-7, with 9 bases lining up with TRBD2. The CDR3 is made up of 15 amino acids. Germline V lookup: CDR1 SGHNT, CDR2 YYREEE (reference sequence). The trim removed 1 base at V and 2 bases at J, leaving 4 bases unmatched. The CDR3 loop reads CASSLPSGTTYEQYF. For the CDR3, the DNA is TGTGCCAGCAGCTTGCCTAGCGGGACCACCTACGAGCAGTACTTC.

The chain joins TRBV5-4 to TRBJ1-3; possible D gene TRBD1, 5 bases. The CDR3 runs 15 residues. Trimming left V 0 bases short and J 3 bases short, with 10 bases between. CDR1 and CDR2 (germline): SGHNT, YYREEE (reference sequence). CDR3 sequence (DNA): TGTGCCAGCAGCTTGGCCGGGACCCTTGGAAACACCATATATTTT. Its protein product is CASSLAGTLGNTIYF.

V is TRBV2 and J is TRBJ1-5; 7 bases line up with TRBD1. Losses at the gene ends were 3 bases for V and 3 bases for J; bases not matched to a gene: 2. The germline V gene encodes CDR1 SNHLY and CDR2 FYNNEI. The CDR3 sequence is 14 residues long. The CDR3 region has the DNA TGTGCCAGCAGTGAGGGACAGCCCAATCAGCCCCAGCATTTT. Translated: CASSEGQPNQPQHF. Based on the CDR3 plus reference TRBV2 and TRBJ1-5, the full variable domain is EPEVTQTPSHQVTQMGQEVILRCVPISNHLYFYWYRQILGQKVEFLVSFYNNEISEKSEIFDDQFSVERPDGSNFTLKIRSTKLEDSAMYFCASSEGQPNQPQHFGDGTRLSIL.

This chain uses TRBV19 with TRBJ1-4; maybe TRBD1 (6 bases). This CDR3 comprises 14 residues. Germline V gene lookup returns CDR1 LNHDA and CDR2 SQIVND (reference sequence). The germline V and J ends were trimmed by 6 bases and 8 bases, with 16 bases remaining between them. CDR3 region: CASSGQQKREKLFF. The DNA of the CDR3 is TGTGCCAGTAGCGGACAGCAGAAGAGGGAAAAACTGTTTTTT. The whole variable domain, remainder taken from reference TRBV19 and TRBJ1-4, is DGGITQSPKYLFRKEGQNVTLSCEQNLNHDAMYWYRQDPGQGLRLIYYSQIVNDFQKGDIAEGYSVSREKKESFPLTVTSAQKNPTAFYLCASSGQQKREKLFFGSGTQLSVL.

The chain links TRBV5-1 to TRBJ2-2; the match to TRBD2 covers 8 bases. The J segment lost 5 bases and the V segment lost 4 bases, leaving 7 bases of the junction unmatched. This CDR3 spans 15 amino acids. Germline lookup yields CDR1 SGHRS and CDR2 YFSETQ. The CDR3 spells CASSLRASGTGELFF. CDR3 DNA: TGCGCCAGCAGCCTCAGGGCTAGCGGGACCGGGGAGCTGTTTTTT.

V gene TRBV5-1 combines with J gene TRBJ1-2; D unclear. The germline V gene encodes CDR1 SGHRS and CDR2 YFSETQ. V was trimmed by 0 bases and J by 5 bases, leaving 5 bases between them. The CDR3 totals 12 residues. The CDR3 sequence is CASSLEAYGYTF. CDR3 DNA: TGCGCCAGCAGCTTGGAAGCTTATGGCTACACCTTC.

The chain uses TRBV19 and TRBJ2-2; weak D call: TRBD1 (5 bases). There are 15 residues in the CDR3. Germline V CDR1 and CDR2: LNHDA, SQIVND (reference sequence). V shed 2 bases and J shed 0 bases, with 7 bases lying between them. The CDR3 region has the DNA TGTGCCAGTAGTATACAGGGTGCGAACACCGGGGAGCTGTTTTTT. This encodes CASSIQGANTGELFF.

This clone has a single count. Other DNA sequences of this sample code for an identical CDR3. This chain links TRBV28 with TRBJ2-7, with D possibly being TRBD1 (6 bases). V dropped 6 bases and J dropped 2 bases, with 11 bases sitting between them. CDR3 length equals 13 residues. Germline loops: CDR1 MDHEN, CDR2 SYDVKM. This CDR3 reads CASRVQGPYEQYF. The CDR3, as DNA: TGTGCCAGCAGGGTACAGGGACCCTACGAGCAGTACTTC.

The chain employs TRBV19 and TRBJ1-1, with a weak D call TRBD1 (6 bases). Deletions cut 6 bases from V and 0 bases from J, with 11 bases between. CDR3 size: 14 residues. CDR1 and CDR2 (germline): LNHDA, SQIVND (reference sequence). DNA for the CDR3: TGTGCCAGTAGGAGGGGGAACATGAACACTGAAGCTTTCTTT. It encodes CASRRGNMNTEAFF.

The chain links TRBV6-6 to TRBJ2-2; 10 bases line up with TRBD2. The V segment lost 2 bases and the J segment 7 bases; nucleotides outside the gene matches: 7. The CDR3 sequence is 16 residues long. CDR1 MNHNY and CDR2 SVGAGI come from the germline V gene (reference sequence). This CDR3 is CASSYVPSGSGGELFF. In DNA form, the CDR3 reads TGTGCCAGCAGTTACGTTCCTAGCGGGAGCGGCGGGGAGCTGTTTTTT.